This T cell receptor (beta chain) appears in the sequencing data of a study of PD-1 and CTLA-4 blockade in melanoma. CDR3 size: 15 residues. Germline lookup yields CDR1 SNHLY and CDR2 FYNNEI. With 6 bases clipped from V and 2 bases from J, the junction kept 5 bases outside the gene matches. Libraries were prepared by immunoSEQ multiplex PCR; TCRdb keeps only in-frame clonotypes and omits some of them. The sample lists around 32,000 clones; roughly 89% were seen once. This TCR was sampled from a human donor with melanoma. Sequencing used CD8+ T cells from peripheral blood, obtained before anti-PD-1 treatment. The chain has TRBV2 and TRBJ2-2, with TRBD1 matching 8 bases. The CDR3, as DNA: TGTGCCAGCAGGAGCAGGGGGCCAAACACCGGGGAGCTGTTTTTT. This sequence encodes CASRSRGPNTGELFF.